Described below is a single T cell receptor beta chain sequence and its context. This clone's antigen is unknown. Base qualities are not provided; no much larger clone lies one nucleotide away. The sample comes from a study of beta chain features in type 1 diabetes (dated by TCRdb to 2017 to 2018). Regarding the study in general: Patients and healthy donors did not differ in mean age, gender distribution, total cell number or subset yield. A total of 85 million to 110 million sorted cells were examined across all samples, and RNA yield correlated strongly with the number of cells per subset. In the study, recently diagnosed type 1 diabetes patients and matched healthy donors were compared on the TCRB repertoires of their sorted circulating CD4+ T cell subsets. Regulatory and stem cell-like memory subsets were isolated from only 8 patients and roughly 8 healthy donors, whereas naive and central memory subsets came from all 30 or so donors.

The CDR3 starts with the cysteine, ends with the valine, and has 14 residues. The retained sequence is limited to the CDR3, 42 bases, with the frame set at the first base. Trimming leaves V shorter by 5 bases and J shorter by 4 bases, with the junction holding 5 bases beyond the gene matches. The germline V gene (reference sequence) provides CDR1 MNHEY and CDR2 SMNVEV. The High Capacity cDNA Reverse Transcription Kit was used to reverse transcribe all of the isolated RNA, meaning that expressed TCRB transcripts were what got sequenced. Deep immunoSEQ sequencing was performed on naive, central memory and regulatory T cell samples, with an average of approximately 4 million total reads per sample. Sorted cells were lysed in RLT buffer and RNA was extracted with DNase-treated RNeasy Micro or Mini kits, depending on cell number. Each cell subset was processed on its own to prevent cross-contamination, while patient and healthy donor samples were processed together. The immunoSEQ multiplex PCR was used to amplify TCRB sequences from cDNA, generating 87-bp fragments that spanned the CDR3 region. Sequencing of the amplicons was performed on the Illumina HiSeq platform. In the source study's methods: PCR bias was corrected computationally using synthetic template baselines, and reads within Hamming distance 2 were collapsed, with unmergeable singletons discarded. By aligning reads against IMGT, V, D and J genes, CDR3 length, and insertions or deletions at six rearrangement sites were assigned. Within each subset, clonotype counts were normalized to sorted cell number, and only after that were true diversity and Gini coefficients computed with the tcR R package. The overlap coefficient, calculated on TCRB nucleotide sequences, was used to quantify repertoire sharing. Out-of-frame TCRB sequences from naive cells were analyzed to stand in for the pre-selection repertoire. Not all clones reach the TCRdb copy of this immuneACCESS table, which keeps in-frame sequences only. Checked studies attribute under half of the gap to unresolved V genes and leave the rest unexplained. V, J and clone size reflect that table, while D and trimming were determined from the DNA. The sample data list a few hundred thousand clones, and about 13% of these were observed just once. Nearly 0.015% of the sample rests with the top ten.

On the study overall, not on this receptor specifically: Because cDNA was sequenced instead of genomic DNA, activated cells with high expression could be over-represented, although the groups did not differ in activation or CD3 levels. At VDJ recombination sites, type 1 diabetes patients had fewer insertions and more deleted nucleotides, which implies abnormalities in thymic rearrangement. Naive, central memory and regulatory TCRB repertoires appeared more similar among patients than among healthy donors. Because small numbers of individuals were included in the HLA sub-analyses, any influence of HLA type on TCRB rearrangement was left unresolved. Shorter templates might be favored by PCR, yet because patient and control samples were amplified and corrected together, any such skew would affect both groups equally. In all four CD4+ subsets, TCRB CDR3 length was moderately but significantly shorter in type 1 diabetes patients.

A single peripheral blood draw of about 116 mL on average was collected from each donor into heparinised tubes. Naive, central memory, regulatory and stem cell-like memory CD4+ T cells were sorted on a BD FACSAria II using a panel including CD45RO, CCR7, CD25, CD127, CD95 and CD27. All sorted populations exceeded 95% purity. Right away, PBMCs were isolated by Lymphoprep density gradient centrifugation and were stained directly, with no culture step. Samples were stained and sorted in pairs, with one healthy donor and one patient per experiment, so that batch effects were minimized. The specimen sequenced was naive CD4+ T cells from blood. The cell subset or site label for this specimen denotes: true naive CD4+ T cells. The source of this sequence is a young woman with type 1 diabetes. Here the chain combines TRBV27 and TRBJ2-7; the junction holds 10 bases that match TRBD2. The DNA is TGTGCCAGCAGTAGACTAGCGGGCCGTTACGAGCAGTACGTC. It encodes CASSRLAGRYEQYV.